Presented here are 18 T cell receptor beta chains from one specimen sequenced in a study of T cells in narcolepsy. The table came from immunoSEQ multiplex PCR; TCRdb's copy has only in-frame clones and leaves some out. The table shows tens of thousands of clones, with more than 70% occurring only once. The sample consisted of CD45RA- memory CD4+ T cells from PBMCs. The source is a human donor with narcolepsy.

The genes are TRBV5-5 and TRBJ1-2; D gene uncertain. Germline V gene lookup returns CDR1 SGHKS and CDR2 YYEKEE (reference sequence). V gave up 4 bases and J gave up 4 bases, with 14 bases separating them. This CDR3 contains 14 residues. CDR3 in amino acids: CASSSPREGYGYTF. The CDR3 nucleotides are TGTGCCAGCAGCAGTCCGAGAGAGGGCTATGGCTACACCTTC.

This chain connects TRBV29-1 to TRBJ1-2; 11 nucleotides match TRBD1. The junction had 12 bases not matched to a gene; V was cut back by 4 bases and J by 8 bases. CDR1 and CDR2 from the germline V gene are SQVTM and ANQGSEA. The CDR3 has 15 residues. CDR3 sequence: CSVGRRGQGAKGYTF. CDR3 nucleotide sequence: TGCAGCGTTGGGAGGAGAGGACAGGGGGCGAAAGGCTACACCTTC. Full variable domain (rest looked up from reference TRBV29-1 and TRBJ1-2): SAVISQKPSRDICQRGTSLTIQCQVDSQVTMMFWYRQQPGQSLTLIATANQGSEATYESGFVIDKFPISRPNLTFSTLTVSNMSPEDSSIYLCSVGRRGQGAKGYTFGSGTRLTVV.

The gene calls are TRBV5-1 and TRBJ1-1; TRBD1 agrees at 9 bases. V was clipped by 3 bases and J by 1 base; unmatched bases: 1. This CDR3 is built from 14 residues. The germline gives CDR1 SGHRS, CDR2 YFSETQ. CDR3 nucleotide sequence: TGCGCCAGCAGCTACAGGGGGCAGAACACTGAAGCTTTCTTT. It yields the protein CASSYRGQNTEAFF.

The V call is TRBV4-3, the J call TRBJ2-4, with 11 positions matching TRBD2. The length of the CDR3 is 16 residues. Germline V gives CDR1 LGHNA, CDR2 YSLEER. The V gene end was trimmed by 5 bases and the J gene end by 5 bases; junction bases not matched to a gene: 8. The CDR3 sequence: CASSERMGLAENIQYF. The CDR3 DNA reads as TGCGCCAGCAGCGAAAGGATGGGACTAGCGGAAAACATTCAGTACTTC.

The chain uses TRBV7-2 and TRBJ2-3; D is possibly TRBD2 (5 bases). This CDR3 contains 15 residues. Germline assignment: CDR1 SGHTA and CDR2 FQGNSA. Trimming pared 0 bases from V and 0 bases from J, leaving 7 bases between. The CDR3 sequence is CASSLAERSTDTQYF. CDR3 nucleotide sequence: TGTGCCAGCAGCTTAGCGGAGCGGAGCACAGATACGCAGTATTTT.

V usage is TRBV7-3 and J usage is TRBJ2-3; tentative D call: TRBD1 (5 bases). Germline V CDR1 and CDR2: SGHTA, FQGTGA. The CDR3 consists of 15 residues. The germline V and J ends were trimmed by 5 bases and 0 bases, with 12 bases remaining between them. The CDR3: CASSPRGLSTDTQYF. In DNA, the CDR3 is TGTGCCAGCAGCCCTAGGGGCCTTAGCACAGATACGCAGTATTTT. The full variable domain, rest sourced from reference TRBV7-3 and TRBJ2-3, is GAGVSQTPSNKVTEKGKYVELRCDPISGHTALYWYRQSLGQGPEFLIYFQGTGAADDSGLPNDRFFAVRPEGSVSTLKIQRTERGDSAVYLCASSPRGLSTDTQYFGPGTRLTVL.

This clone showed up just once. In nucleotides, the CDR3 is TGTGCCAGCAGCTTGGATGGTGGGACTAGCCGCAATGAGCAGTTCTTC. Translating gives CASSLDGGTSRNEQFF. This rearrangement joins TRBV5-8 to TRBJ2-1, with TRBD2 identical over 9 bases. The trim removed 0 bases at V and 6 bases at J, leaving 7 bases unmatched. This CDR3 is 16 amino acids long. From germline, CDR1 is SGHTS and CDR2 YDEGEE.

The gene calls are TRBV28 and TRBJ2-2; the match to TRBD2 covers 9 bases. CDR1 and CDR2 from the germline V gene are MDHEN and SYDVKM. The CDR3 spans 16 residues. The J segment lost 4 bases and the V segment lost 6 bases, leaving 9 bases of the junction unmatched. This CDR3 is CASRGGLAGRTGELFF. The CDR3 bases are TGTGCCAGCAGGGGAGGGCTAGCGGGGCGCACCGGGGAGCTGTTTTTT.

This clone was detected only a few times. V is TRBV30 and J is TRBJ2-3, with D unresolved. Germline CDR1 is GTSNPN and CDR2 is SVGIG (reference sequence). The CDR3 consists of 11 residues. Deletions cut 5 bases from V and 11 bases from J, with 14 bases between. The CDR3 DNA reads as TGTGCCTGGGGTGGGCCGATCGGGCAGTATTTT. Its translation: CAWGGPIGQYF. Supplemented by reference TRBV30 and TRBJ2-3, the full variable domain reads SQTIHQWPATLVQPVGSPLSLECTVEGTSNPNLYWYRQAAGRGLQLLFYSVGIGQISSEVPQNLSASRPQDRQFILSSKKLLLSDSGFYLCAWGGPIGQYFGPGTRLTVL.

In its sample, this clone was seen a few times. The rearrangement uses TRBV5-5 and TRBJ2-3; 8 nucleotides line up with TRBD2. The germline V gene has CDR1 SGHKS and CDR2 YYEKEE (reference sequence). The CDR3 is made up of 16 amino acids. With V trimmed by 2 bases and J by 0 bases, 5 bases remained unmatched. CDR3: CASSFRAGASTDTQYF. CDR3 nucleotides: TGTGCCAGCAGCTTCCGAGCGGGGGCTAGCACAGATACGCAGTATTTT.

The gene calls are TRBV12-5 and TRBJ1-6; no reliable D call. Germline V lookup: CDR1 LGHNT, CDR2 FRNRAP. There are 13 residues in the CDR3. V was trimmed by 3 bases and J by 9 bases, leaving 9 bases between them. The chain's CDR3 is CASGFGVGSPLHF. The DNA of the CDR3 is TGTGCTAGTGGTTTTGGGGTAGGTTCACCCCTCCACTTT.

This clone was counted a single time. The rearrangement links TRBV7-8 to TRBJ2-1; D is perhaps TRBD2 (6 bases). The CDR3 loop spans 15 amino acids. CDR1 and CDR2 from the germline V gene are SGHVS and FQNEAQ. The V gene lost 5 bases and the J gene lost 5 bases, with 16 bases spanning the gap. CDR3 nucleotides: TGTGCCAGCAGCCCGGCAGGGACTTACAACAATGAGCAGTTCTTC. This encodes CASSPAGTYNNEQFF.

This clone has more than one count but fewer than ten. The chain couples TRBV28 to TRBJ2-7, with D tentatively TRBD1 or TRBD2 (5 bases each). Germline V gene lookup returns CDR1 MDHEN and CDR2 SYDVKM. The CDR3 has 12 amino acids. Trimming removed 6 bases at V and 3 bases at J, with 9 bases between. CDR3 sequence reads: CASSGTLYEQYF. The CDR3 DNA sequence: TGTGCCAGCAGCGGGACCCTCTACGAGCAGTACTTC. Combining the CDR3 with reference TRBV28 and TRBJ2-7 gives the whole variable domain DVKVTQSSRYLVKRTGEKVFLECVQDMDHENMFWYRQDPGLGLRLIYFSYDVKMKEKGDIPEGYSVSREKKERFSLILESASTNQTSMYLCASSGTLYEQYFGPGTRLTVT.

This chain uses TRBV19 with TRBJ2-3; 10 bases align to TRBD2. The V gene end was trimmed by 1 base and the J gene end by 2 bases; junction bases not matched to a gene: 3. Germline lookup yields CDR1 LNHDA and CDR2 SQIVND (reference sequence). This CDR3 region has 16 residues. The CDR3, as DNA: TGTGCCAGTAGTATAGTAGCGGGGGGACCCACAGATACGCAGTATTTT. Translated, it gives CASSIVAGGPTDTQYF.

J is TRBJ1-1 and V is TRBV4-3; D is unresolved. The germline gives CDR1 LGHNA, CDR2 YSLEER. Trimming removed 9 bases from V and 4 bases from J, with 9 bases in between. This CDR3 contains 11 residues. The CDR3 nucleotides read TGCGCCAGTGACACTCCCACTGAAGCTTTCTTT. The encoded protein is CASDTPTEAFF.

The chain employs TRBV7-6 and TRBJ2-7; 10 bases are shared with TRBD1. The germline gives CDR1 SGHVS, CDR2 FNYEAQ. V lost 5 bases to trimming and J lost 6 bases; unmatched junction nucleotides: 10. The CDR3 loop spans 15 amino acids. In nucleotides, the CDR3 is TGTGCCAGCAGCAAAGACCGGGACAGGGGATCCGAGCAGTACTTC. Its protein product is CASSKDRDRGSEQYF.

The chain links TRBV5-4 to TRBJ2-7; TRBD1 might be the D (6 bases). The CDR3 sequence is 13 residues long. V lost 8 bases to trimming and J lost 2 bases, with 14 bases between them. Germline-derived CDR1 and CDR2 are SGHNT and YYREEE (reference sequence). This CDR3 reads CASRTGSTYEQYF. CDR3 nucleotides: TGTGCCAGTAGAACAGGGTCAACCTACGAGCAGTACTTC.

This chain uses TRBV6-1 with TRBJ2-7, with D possibly TRBD2 on 6 matching bases. This CDR3 comprises 13 residues. Trimming cost V 5 bases and J 5 bases, with 13 bases left between them. Looked up from germline, CDR1 is MNHNS and CDR2 is SASEGT. The CDR3 sequence is CASSRRGRDEQYF. The CDR3 DNA reads as TGTGCCAGCAGTAGGAGGGGCAGGGACGAGCAGTACTTC.